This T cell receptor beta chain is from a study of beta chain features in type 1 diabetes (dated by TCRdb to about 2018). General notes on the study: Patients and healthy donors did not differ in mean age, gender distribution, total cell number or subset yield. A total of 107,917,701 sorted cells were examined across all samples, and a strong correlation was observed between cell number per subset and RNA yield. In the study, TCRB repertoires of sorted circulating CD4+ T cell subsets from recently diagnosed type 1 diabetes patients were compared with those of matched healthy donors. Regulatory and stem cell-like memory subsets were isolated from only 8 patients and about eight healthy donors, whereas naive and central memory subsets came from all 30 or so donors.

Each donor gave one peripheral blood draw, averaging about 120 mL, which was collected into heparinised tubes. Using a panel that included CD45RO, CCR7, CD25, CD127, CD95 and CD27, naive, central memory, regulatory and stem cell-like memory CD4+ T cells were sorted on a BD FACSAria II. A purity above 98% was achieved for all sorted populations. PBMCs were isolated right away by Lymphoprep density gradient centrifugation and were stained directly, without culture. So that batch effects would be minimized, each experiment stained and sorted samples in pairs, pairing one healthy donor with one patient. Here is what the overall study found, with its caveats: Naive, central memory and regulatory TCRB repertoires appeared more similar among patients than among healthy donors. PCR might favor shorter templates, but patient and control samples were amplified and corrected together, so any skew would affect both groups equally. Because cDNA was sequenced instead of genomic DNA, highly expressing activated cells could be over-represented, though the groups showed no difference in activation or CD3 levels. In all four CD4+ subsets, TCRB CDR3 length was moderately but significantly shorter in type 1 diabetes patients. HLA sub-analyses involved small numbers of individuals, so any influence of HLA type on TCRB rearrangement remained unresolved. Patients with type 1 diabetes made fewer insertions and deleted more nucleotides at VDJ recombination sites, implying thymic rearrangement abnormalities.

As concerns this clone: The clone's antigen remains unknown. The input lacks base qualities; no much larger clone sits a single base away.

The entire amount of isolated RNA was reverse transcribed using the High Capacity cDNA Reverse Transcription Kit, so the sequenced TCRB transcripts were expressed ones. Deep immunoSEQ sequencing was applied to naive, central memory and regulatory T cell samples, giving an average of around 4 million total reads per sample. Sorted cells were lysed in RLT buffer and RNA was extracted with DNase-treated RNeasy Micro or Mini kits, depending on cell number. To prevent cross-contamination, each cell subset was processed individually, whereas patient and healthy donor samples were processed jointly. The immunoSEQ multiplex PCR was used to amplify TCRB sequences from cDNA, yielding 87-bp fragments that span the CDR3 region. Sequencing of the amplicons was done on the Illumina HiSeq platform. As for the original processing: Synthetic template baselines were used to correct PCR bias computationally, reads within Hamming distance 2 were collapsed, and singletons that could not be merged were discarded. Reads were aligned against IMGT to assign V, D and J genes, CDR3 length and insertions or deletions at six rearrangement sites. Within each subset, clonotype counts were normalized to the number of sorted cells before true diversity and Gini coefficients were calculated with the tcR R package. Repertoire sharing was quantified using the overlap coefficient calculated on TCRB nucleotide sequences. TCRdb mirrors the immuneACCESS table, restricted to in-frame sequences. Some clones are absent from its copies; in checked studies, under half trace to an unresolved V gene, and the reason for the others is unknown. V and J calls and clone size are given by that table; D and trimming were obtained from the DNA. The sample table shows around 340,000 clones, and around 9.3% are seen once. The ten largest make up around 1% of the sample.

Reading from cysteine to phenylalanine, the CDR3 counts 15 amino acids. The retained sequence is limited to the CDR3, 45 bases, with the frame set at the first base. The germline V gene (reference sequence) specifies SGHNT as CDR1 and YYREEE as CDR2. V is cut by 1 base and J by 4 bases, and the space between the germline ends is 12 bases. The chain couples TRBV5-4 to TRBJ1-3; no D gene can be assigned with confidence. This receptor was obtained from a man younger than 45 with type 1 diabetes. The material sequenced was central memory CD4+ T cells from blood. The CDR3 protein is CASSLIYGPGNTIYF. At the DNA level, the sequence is TGTGCCAGCAGCTTGATTTATGGCCCCGGAAACACCATATATTTT.